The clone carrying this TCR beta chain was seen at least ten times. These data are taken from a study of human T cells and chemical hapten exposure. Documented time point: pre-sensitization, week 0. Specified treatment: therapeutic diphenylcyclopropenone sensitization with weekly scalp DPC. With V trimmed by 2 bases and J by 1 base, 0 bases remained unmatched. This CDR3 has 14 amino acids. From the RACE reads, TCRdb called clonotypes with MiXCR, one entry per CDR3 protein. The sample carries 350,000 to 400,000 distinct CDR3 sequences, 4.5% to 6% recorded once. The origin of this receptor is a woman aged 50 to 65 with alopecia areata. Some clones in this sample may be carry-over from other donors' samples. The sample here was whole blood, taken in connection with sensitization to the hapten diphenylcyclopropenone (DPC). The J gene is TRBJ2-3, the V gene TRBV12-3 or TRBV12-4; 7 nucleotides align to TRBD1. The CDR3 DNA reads TGTGCCAGCAGTTTAACAGGGGGCACAGATACGCAGTATTTT. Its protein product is CASSLTGGTDTQYF.